The clone carrying this T cell receptor (beta chain) was recorded once. PCR employed 60 Vbeta and 13 Jbeta primers. Clones were sequenced by immunoSEQ multiplex PCR, and TCRdb holds only the in-frame ones, with some missing. Of 110,000 or so clones detected, about 72% appear once; the ten largest clones hold more than 15%. Germline V lookup: CDR1 KGHSH, CDR2 LQKENI. Trimming shortened V by 2 bases and J by 4 bases, and 16 bases separated the two germline ends. This CDR3 comprises 16 residues. These data are taken from a study of cytomegalovirus exposure and HLA in healthy donors. Sequenced input: PBMCs. The chain recombines TRBV18 with TRBJ2-3, with D hard to call. The clonotype was recovered from a man aged 45-65 years in good health and CMV-seropositive. In DNA form, the CDR3 reads TGTGCCAGCTCACCAAAGCACAGCCCTGCAGCAGATACGCAGTATTTT. It translates to CASSPKHSPAADTQYF.